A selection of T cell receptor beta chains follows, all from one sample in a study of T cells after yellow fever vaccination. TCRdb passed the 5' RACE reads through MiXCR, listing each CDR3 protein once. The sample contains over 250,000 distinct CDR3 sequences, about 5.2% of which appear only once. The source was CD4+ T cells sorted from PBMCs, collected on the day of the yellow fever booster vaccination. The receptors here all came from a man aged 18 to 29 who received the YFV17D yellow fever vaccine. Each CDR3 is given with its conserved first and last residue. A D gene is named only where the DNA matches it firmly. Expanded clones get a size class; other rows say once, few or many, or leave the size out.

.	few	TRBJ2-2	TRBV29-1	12	TGCAGCGTTGATAAGCCTAACGGGGAGCTGTTTTTT	CSVDKPNGELFF
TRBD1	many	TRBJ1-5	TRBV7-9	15	TGTGCCAGCAGCTTAGAGGGGGCCGGGACTCAGCCCCAGCATTTT	CASSLEGAGTQPQHF
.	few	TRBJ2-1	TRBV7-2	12	TGTGCCAGCAACATACCCTACAATGAGCAGTTCTTC	CASNIPYNEQFF
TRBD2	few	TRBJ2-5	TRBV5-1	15	TGCGCCAGCAGCTTCCTAGCGGGGAGCGAGGAGACCCAGTACTTC	CASSFLAGSEETQYF
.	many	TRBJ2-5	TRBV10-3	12	TGTGCCACTTCTTTGGGGGGAGAGACCCAGTACTTC	CATSLGGETQYF
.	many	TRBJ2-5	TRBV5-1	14	TGCGCCAGCAGCTTGGGACCCAGTCAGGAGACCCAGTACTTC	CASSLGPSQETQYF
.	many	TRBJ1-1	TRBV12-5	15	TGTGCTAGTGGTTTTCGACAGCTAACGGATCCTGAAGCTTTCTTT	CASGFRQLTDPEAFF
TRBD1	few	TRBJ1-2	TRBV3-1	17	TGTGCCAGCAGCCAAGCAGGACAGGGCTTTGCTAACTATGGCTACACCTTC	CASSQAGQGFANYGYTF
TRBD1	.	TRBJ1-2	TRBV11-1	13	TGTGCCAGCAGCTTAACAGGGGCCTATGGCTACACCTTC	CASSLTGAYGYTF
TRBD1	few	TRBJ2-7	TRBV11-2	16	TGTGCCAGCAGCTTAGGGACGACAGGGATGATCCACGAGCAGTACTTC	CASSLGTTGMIHEQYF
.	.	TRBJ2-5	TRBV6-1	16	TGTGCCAGCAGTGCGTCTATTGGGACAAATGAAGAGACCCAGTACTTC	CASSASIGTNEETQYF
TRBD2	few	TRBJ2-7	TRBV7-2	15	TGTGCCAGCAGCTTAGCGGGAGGGTTTCGCTACGAGCAGTACTTC	CASSLAGGFRYEQYF
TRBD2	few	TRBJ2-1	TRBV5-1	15	TGCGCCAGCAGCTCAGCCGGGACTAGCGGGGGGTACGGGTTCTTC	CASSSAGTSGGYGFF
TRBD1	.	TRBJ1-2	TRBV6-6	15	TGTGCCAGCGATGAACAAGCAGGGGGCGTCTATGGCTACACCTTC	CASDEQAGGVYGYTF
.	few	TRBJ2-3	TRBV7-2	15	TGTGCCAGCAGCTTAGCGGGCGGAGCTGGGGATACGCAGTATTTT	CASSLAGGAGDTQYF
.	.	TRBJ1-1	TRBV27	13	TGTGCCAGCAGTCCCCGCTGGAACACTGAAGCTTTCTTT	CASSPRWNTEAFF
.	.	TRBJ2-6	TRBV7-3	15	TGTGCCAGCAGCTTATTCCGGGCTGGGGCCAACGTCCTGACTTTC	CASSLFRAGANVLTF
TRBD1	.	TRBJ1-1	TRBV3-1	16	TGTGCCAGCAGCCAAGGTCCGACAGGGTGGGGCACTGAAGCTTTCTTT	CASSQGPTGWGTEAFF
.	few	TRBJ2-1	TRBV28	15	TGTGCCAGCAGTTTAAGCTCGGGGCTAGTCGGTGAGCAGTTCTTC	CASSLSSGLVGEQFF
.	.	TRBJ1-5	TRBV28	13	TGTGCCAGCAGGACGTACATAGATCAGCCCCAGCATTTT	CASRTYIDQPQHF
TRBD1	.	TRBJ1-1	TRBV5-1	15	TGCGCCAGCAGCAGAAAAGGGACAGGGGACACTGAAGCTTTCTTT	CASSRKGTGDTEAFF
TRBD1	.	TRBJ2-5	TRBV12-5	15	TGTGCTAGTGGCCTAGGGACAGGGGGCAGGGAGACCCAGTACTTC	CASGLGTGGRETQYF
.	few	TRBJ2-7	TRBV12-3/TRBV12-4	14	TGTGCCAGCAGTTTCGGACGGGACCTGGGGGAGCAGTACTTC	CASSFGRDLGEQYF
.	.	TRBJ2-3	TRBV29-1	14	TGCAGCGTTGACGGGATTAGCAGTTCGGATACGCAGTATTTT	CSVDGISSSDTQYF
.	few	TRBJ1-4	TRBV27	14	TGTGCCAGCAGGAGGGACGGAGGTAGTGAAAAACTGTTTTTT	CASRRDGGSEKLFF
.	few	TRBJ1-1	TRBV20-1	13	TGCAGTGCTAGAGATCTAAGGAACACTGAAGCTTTCTTT	CSARDLRNTEAFF
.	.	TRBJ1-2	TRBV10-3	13	TGTGCCATCAGTGAGAGTAACAGGCCTGGCTACACCTTC	CAISESNRPGYTF
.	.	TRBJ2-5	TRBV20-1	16	TGCAGTGCTAGAGATTTACCGGGGAGGATCCAAGAGACCCAGTACTTC	CSARDLPGRIQETQYF
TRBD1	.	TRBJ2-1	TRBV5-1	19	TGCGCCAGCAGCCTGTATCCCCGACAGGGCGTTAGGTCCTACAATGAGCAGTTCTTC	CASSLYPRQGVRSYNEQFF
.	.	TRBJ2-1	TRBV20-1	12	TGCAGTGCTAGAGTGGGGCTAGCGGAGCAGTTCTTC	CSARVGLAEQFF